This is a list of T cell receptor beta chains from one sample in a study of T cell changes during pregnancy in multiple sclerosis. TCRdb's copy holds only in-frame clones and misses some; the assay was immunoSEQ multiplex PCR. The data hold some 83,000 clones, with about 91% observed a single time. The sequencing used PBMCs, collected in the first trimester of pregnancy. These receptors were taken from a female donor in good health, serving as a control in a pregnancy study. Some clones in this sample may be carry-over from other donors' samples. The CDR3 runs from the conserved cysteine through the conserved F or W. The D gene is left open where the match is weak. Where a row states a size, it is once, few, many or the class of an expanded clone; other rows omit it.

D,V,size,J,DNA,CDR3
TRBD1,TRBV7-6,.,TRBJ2-7,TGTGCCAGCAGCTCCCCCAGGGACAGGGGCGCCTACGAGCAGTACTTC,CASSSPRDRGAYEQYF
.,TRBV21-1,.,TRBJ2-2,TGTGCCAGCAGCCCTAGCGGGGATACCGGGGAGCTGTTTTTT,CASSPSGDTGELFF
TRBD1,TRBV6-4,.,TRBJ1-5,TGTGCCAGCAGCCCCGGGACAGGGCTCGGCAATCAGCCCCAGCATTTT,CASSPGTGLGNQPQHF
.,TRBV5-6,once,TRBJ2-3,TGTGCCAGCAGCTCAATACAGGAAGTCAACACAGATACGCAGTATTTT,CASSSIQEVNTDTQYF
TRBD2,TRBV4-1,.,TRBJ2-3,TGCGCCAGCAGCCTCGTAGCGGGGCGCAGCACAGATACGCAGTATTTT,CASSLVAGRSTDTQYF
.,TRBV19,once,TRBJ1-4,TGTGCCAGTAGTATGGGGGCCCGGCAAACTAATGAAAAACTGTTTTTT,CASSMGARQTNEKLFF
.,TRBV29-1,.,TRBJ1-1,TGCAGCGTTAAGGTGGGGGGGAGTAGGGACACTGAAGCTTTCTTT,CSVKVGGSRDTEAFF
TRBD1,TRBV5-1,.,TRBJ2-3,TGCGCCAGCACCTTAAGGGGGCGATCGGTAAGCACAGATACGCAGTATTTT,CASTLRGRSVSTDTQYF
TRBD2,TRBV9,.,TRBJ2-4,TGTGCCAGCAGCGCCGGTAGCGGGAGAGGCAACATTCAGTACTTC,CASSAGSGRGNIQYF
.,TRBV28,.,TRBJ2-3,TGTGCCAGCAGCCGGAGATGGGGCACAGATACGCAGTATTTT,CASSRRWGTDTQYF
.,TRBV5-6,.,TRBJ1-1,TGTGCCAGCAGCTTCACAGGGTTGAACACTGAAGCTTTCTTT,CASSFTGLNTEAFF
.,TRBV6-5,.,TRBJ2-7,TGTGCCAGCAGTTCTGAGGACTCCTACGAGCAGTACTTC,CASSSEDSYEQYF
TRBD2,TRBV5-4,.,TRBJ2-7,TGTGCCAGCAGCCCCTGGACTAGCTCCTACGAGCAGTACTTC,CASSPWTSSYEQYF
.,TRBV5-1,.,TRBJ1-1,TGCGCCAGCAGAGAGGGACAAATGAACACTGAAGCTTTCTTT,CASREGQMNTEAFF
.,TRBV27,few,TRBJ2-3,TGTGCCAGCATTATCTACCCCGGGGTTCCTATAGAATCAGATACGCAGTATTTT,CASIIYPGVPIESDTQYF
.,TRBV29-1,.,TRBJ2-1,TGCAGCGTTGTTCAGGGTGGGGGGAACAATGAGCAGTTCTTC,CSVVQGGGNNEQFF
.,TRBV27,.,TRBJ2-3,TGTGCCACCTCCCTGGAGACTGGCACAGATACGCAGTATTTT,CATSLETGTDTQYF
TRBD1,TRBV4-1,.,TRBJ2-7,TGCGCCAGCAGCCAAAATCTAAAGACAGGGGACGAGCAGTACTTC,CASSQNLKTGDEQYF
TRBD1,TRBV5-1,.,TRBJ1-1,TGCGCCAGCAGCTCGGGACAGGGGGCCGGCACTGAAGCTTTCTTT,CASSSGQGAGTEAFF
TRBD2,TRBV2,.,TRBJ2-3,TGTGCCACCGGCCGGACTAGCGGGGGGGGTACGCAGTATTTT,CATGRTSGGGTQYF
.,TRBV28,.,TRBJ1-4,TGTGCCAGCAGGTCAGCCCAGGCCGCAACTAATGAAAAACTGTTTTTT,CASRSAQAATNEKLFF
.,TRBV6-1,.,TRBJ1-2,TGTGCCAGCGGGGCCAGTGGCTATGGCTACACCTTC,CASGASGYGYTF
TRBD2,TRBV6-1,.,TRBJ2-1,TGTGCCAGCAGTGAACTAACGGGGGGGCTCCCCAATGAGCAGTTCTTC,CASSELTGGLPNEQFF
.,TRBV4-2,.,TRBJ2-1,TGTGCCAGCAGCCAAGATCCTCAGCGAAGCTCCTACAATGAGCAGTTCTTC,CASSQDPQRSSYNEQFF